There are many counts of the clone carrying this T cell receptor (beta chain). As yet, its antigen is unknown. The CDR3 end falls 3 residues outside the read, so it is completed with the germline J gene. This sample is drawn from a study of T cell clonality in common variable immunodeficiency. General study findings and limits: In common variable immunodeficiency, TCR beta chains reportedly carried fewer deletions and N-nucleotide insertions. Shared TCRbeta clones were fewer between CVID subjects than controls.

V was clipped by 6 bases and J by 5 bases; unmatched bases: 8. The germline CDR1 and CDR2 sequences are ENHRY and SYGVKD. The CDR3 contains 15 residues. Repertoires were generated with immunoSEQ multiplex PCR, while TCRdb's copy carries only in-frame clones and drops some. The sample includes under 60,000 clones, none of them occurring once. V is TRBV10-3 and J is TRBJ2-7, with TRBD2 identical over 12 bases. Material: peripheral blood mononuclear cells. This TCR came from a person aged 18 to 75 in good health. This CDR3 is CAISPSGRAGDEQYF. The part of the CDR3 DNA that was read is TGTGCCATCAGCCCTAGCGGGAGGGCCGGGGACGAG.